The clone carrying this T cell receptor (beta chain) was seen only a few times. The antigen remains unidentified. The data stem from a study of human T cells and chemical hapten exposure. Study in general: Sensitization employed 2% DPC on roughly 2 cm by roughly 2 cm of upper inner arm skin.

The study, taken as a whole, reports: Alopecia was present in the donors, so their immune response may differ from healthy people's.

Time point denoted: patch test 2, 6 weeks after DPC sensitization. The treatment: therapeutic diphenylcyclopropenone sensitization with weekly scalp DPC. There are 15 residues in the CDR3. Germline CDR1 reads SGHKS; CDR2 reads YYEKEE (reference sequence). V was pared by 6 bases and J by 7 bases, with 13 bases of the junction left unmatched. TCRdb used MiXCR to reprocess the RACE reads, holding one entry per CDR3 protein. The table lists 75,000 to 90,000 distinct CDR3 sequences, around 9.3% of them singletons. This chain connects TRBV5-5 to TRBJ1-1, with 9 bases fitting TRBD1. The sequence was collected from a woman between 45 and 65 years old with alopecia areata. Some clones in this sample may be carry-over from other donors' samples. Material: whole blood, obtained in connection with sensitization to the hapten diphenylcyclopropenone (DPC). The CDR3 protein is CASTDRDRAFGEAFF. DNA for the CDR3: TGTGCCAGCACCGACCGGGACAGGGCTTTTGGTGAAGCTTTCTTT. Supplemented by reference TRBV5-5 and TRBJ1-1, the full variable domain reads DAGVTQSPTHLIKTRGQQVTLRCSPISGHKSVSWYQQVLGQGPQFIFQYYEKEERGRGNFPDRFSARQFPNYSSELNVNALLLGDSALYLCASTDRDRAFGEAFFGQGTRLTVV.